This T cell receptor beta chain was identified during a study of blood T cell repertoires in COVID-19. Turning to the study itself: COVID-19 samples from acute and convalescent phases originated in the United States, Italy and Spain. T cells, B-cell-depleted T cells, or PBMCs supplied cDNA or gDNA.

Per the study methods: Scientists estimated how many nucleated cells there were by amplifying reference gene primers. Repertoires were generated with immunoSEQ multiplex PCR, while TCRdb's copy carries only in-frame clones and drops some. The DNA was the basis for D and trimming; V, J and clone size are from that table. Of fewer than 300,000 clones listed, more than 85% are singletons. With regard to this clone: At the DNA level, this CDR3 is encoded by other sequences in the same sample as well.

CDR3 length: 14 residues. Germline assignment: CDR1 SGHRS and CDR2 YFSETQ. The V and J ends lost 1 base and 1 base respectively, with 9 bases between them. The sequence came from a man aged 30-40 years with acute or convalescent COVID-19. V usage is TRBV5-1 and J usage is TRBJ2-7, with D uncertain. Sequencing input: peripheral blood. CDR3 DNA sequence: TGCGCCAGCAGCTTGACCGCAGGTTCCTACGAGCAGTACTTC. It translates to CASSLTAGSYEQYF. The complete variable domain, with remaining parts taken from reference TRBV5-1 and TRBJ2-7, reads KAGVTQTPRYLIKTRGQQVTLSCSPISGHRSVSWYQQTPGQGLQFLFEYFSETQRNKGNFPGRFSGRQFSNSRSEMNVSTLELGDSALYLCASSLTAGSYEQYFGPGTRLTVT.